This T cell receptor (beta chain) was found in a study of cytotoxic CD8 clonotypes in ibrutinib-treated CLL. The study, taken as a whole, reports: Baseline clonality, above age-matched healthy donor levels, tracked circulating CD8+ T-cell counts. Public clonotypes were seen rarely and were contracted or stable on treatment. Increased clonality at ibrutinib response gave way to a return toward baseline at progression.

Concerning this clone: Its specificity is not known.

Assay: immunoSEQ multiplex PCR; the TCRdb copy retains only in-frame clones and omits some. The sample shows some 200,000 clones, about 72% of them seen only once. With 0 bases removed from V and 9 bases from J, the gap between germline ends came to 15 bases. The CDR3 totals 15 residues. Germline V gene data show CDR1 as MGHDK and CDR2 as SYGVNS. The sequencing used PBMCs, collected after 24 months of ibrutinib treatment. This sequence originates from a human donor with chronic lymphocytic leukemia. The chain combines TRBV25-1 with TRBJ2-1; D is ambiguous. This CDR3 reads CASSEYISKRGEQFF. The CDR3 coding sequence is TGTGCCAGCAGTGAATATATTTCAAAGCGAGGTGAGCAGTTCTTC. Drawing the rest from reference TRBV25-1 and TRBJ2-1, the complete variable domain is EADIYQTPRYLVIGTGKKITLECSQTMGHDKMYWYQQDPGMELHLIHYSYGVNSTEKGDLSSESTVSRIRTEHFPLTLESARPSHTSQYLCASSEYISKRGEQFFGPGTRLTVL.